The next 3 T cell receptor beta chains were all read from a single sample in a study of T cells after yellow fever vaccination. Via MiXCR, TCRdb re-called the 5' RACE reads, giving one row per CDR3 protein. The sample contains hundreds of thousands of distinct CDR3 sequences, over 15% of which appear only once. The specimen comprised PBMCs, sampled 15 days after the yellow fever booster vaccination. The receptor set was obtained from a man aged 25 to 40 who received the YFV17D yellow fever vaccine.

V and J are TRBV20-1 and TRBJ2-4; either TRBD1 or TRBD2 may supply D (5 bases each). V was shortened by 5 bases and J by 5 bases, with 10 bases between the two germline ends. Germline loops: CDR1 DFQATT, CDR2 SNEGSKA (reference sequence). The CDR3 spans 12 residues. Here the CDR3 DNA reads TGCAGTGCTCCGGGGCGGGAAAACATTCAGTACTTC. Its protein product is CSAPGRENIQYF.

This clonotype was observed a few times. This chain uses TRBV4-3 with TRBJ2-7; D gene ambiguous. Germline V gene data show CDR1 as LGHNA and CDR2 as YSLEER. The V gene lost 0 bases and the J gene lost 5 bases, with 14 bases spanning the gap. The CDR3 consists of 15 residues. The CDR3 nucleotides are TGCGCCAGCAGCCAAGACGCCTTCTCGGGTGACGAGCAGTACTTC. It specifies CASSQDAFSGDEQYF.

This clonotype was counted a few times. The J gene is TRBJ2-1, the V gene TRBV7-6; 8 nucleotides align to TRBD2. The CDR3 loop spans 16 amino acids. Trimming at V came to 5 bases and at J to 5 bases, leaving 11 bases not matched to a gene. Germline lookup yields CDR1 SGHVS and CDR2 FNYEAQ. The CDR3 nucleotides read TGTGCCAGCAGCCATAATAGCGGGATATTGGACAATGAGCAGTTCTTC. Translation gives CASSHNSGILDNEQFF.